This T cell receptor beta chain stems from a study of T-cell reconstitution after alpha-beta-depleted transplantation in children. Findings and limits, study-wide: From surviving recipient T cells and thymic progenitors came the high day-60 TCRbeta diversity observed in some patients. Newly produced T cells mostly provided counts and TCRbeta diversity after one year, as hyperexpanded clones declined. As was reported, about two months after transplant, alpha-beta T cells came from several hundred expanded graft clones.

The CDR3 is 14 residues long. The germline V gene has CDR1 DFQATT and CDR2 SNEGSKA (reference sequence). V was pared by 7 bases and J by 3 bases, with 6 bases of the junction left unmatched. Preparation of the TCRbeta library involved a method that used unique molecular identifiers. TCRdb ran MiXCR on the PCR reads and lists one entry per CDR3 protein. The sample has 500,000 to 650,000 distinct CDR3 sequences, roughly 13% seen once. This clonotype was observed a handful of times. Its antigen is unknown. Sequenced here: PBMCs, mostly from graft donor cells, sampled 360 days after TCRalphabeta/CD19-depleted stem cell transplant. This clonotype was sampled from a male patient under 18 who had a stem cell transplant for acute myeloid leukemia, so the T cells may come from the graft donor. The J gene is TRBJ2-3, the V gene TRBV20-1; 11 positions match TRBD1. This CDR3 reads CSGPGQGVTDTQYF. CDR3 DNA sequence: TGCAGTGGGCCGGGACAGGGGGTTACAGATACGCAGTATTTT.